This T cell receptor (beta chain) originates from a study of cytomegalovirus exposure and HLA in healthy donors. The PCR used 60 Vbeta and 13 Jbeta primers. Clones were sequenced by immunoSEQ multiplex PCR, and TCRdb holds only the in-frame ones, with some missing. In the table there are around 65,000 clones, about four fifths of which are singletons. Sequenced material: PBMCs. This receptor was identified in a woman in her 30s in good health and CMV-seronegative.

CDR3 region: CASSYQGEIPYEQYF. The CDR3 DNA follows: TGTGCCAGCAGCTACCAGGGGGAAATACCCTACGAGCAGTACTTC. The J gene is TRBJ2-7, the V gene TRBV4-2, with 7 nucleotides matching TRBD1. Germline CDR1 and CDR2: LGHNA and YNFKEQ. CDR3 size: 15 residues. V lost 5 bases to trimming and J lost 2 bases; unmatched junction nucleotides: 9.